This TCR beta chain was recovered during a study of T cell responses to AZD1222 COVID-19 vaccine. Whole-study findings and limits: At 160-218 and 743-854, vaccine-associated CD4 TCRs were dominant, and they spanned spike. Clonal diversity was possibly underestimated; the donors were predominantly white British and more often female. In the spike-specific TCR repertoire, nearly half reportedly target unmutated variant regions.

Concerning this clone itself: The antigen is undetermined.

Germline CDR1 reads MDHEN; CDR2 reads SYDVKM. The CDR3 loop spans 14 amino acids. Between the trimmed V and J ends, which lost 2 bases and 8 bases, there was a span of 15 bases. Sequencing used immunoSEQ multiplex PCR; TCRdb keeps in-frame clones, though not all of them. The sample lists roughly 170,000 clones; roughly 92% were seen once. The gene calls are TRBV28 and TRBJ1-1, with a weak D call TRBD1 (5 bases). The TCR comes from an adult who received the AZD1222 COVID-19 vaccine. The sequenced sample was peripheral blood, obtained 28 days after the second AZD1222 dose. The CDR3 spells CASSLRSDSAEAFF. The CDR3, as DNA: TGTGCCAGCAGTTTAAGGTCCGACAGCGCCGAAGCTTTCTTT.